What follows are 9 T cell receptor beta chains derived from one specimen sequenced in a study of T cells in Graves' hyperthyroidism and ophthalmopathy. What was amplified from RNA transcripts were TCR beta CDR3 regions. The HTBI primer set was used in a first-round RT-PCR of the TCR CDR3. TCRdb independently ran MiXCR on the multiplex PCR reads; one entry per CDR3 protein. The sample gives a few hundred thousand distinct CDR3 sequences, less than 20% of which show up once; roughly 25% is in the top ten. Sequences were obtained from blood. The receptors shown here come from a young woman with Graves' hyperthyroidism that later progressed to Graves' ophthalmopathy.

This chain connects TRBV7-8 to TRBJ2-6; unclear D gene. The V gene lost 3 bases and the J gene lost 2 bases, with 2 bases spanning the gap. The V gene's germline CDR1 is SGHVS and CDR2 FQNEAQ. The CDR3 is 13 residues long. The chain's CDR3 is CASSFAGANVLTF. The CDR3 region has the DNA TGTGCCAGCAGCTTCGCTGGGGCCAACGTCCTGACTTTC.

This chain connects TRBV28 to TRBJ2-7; 9 positions agree with TRBD1. Unmatched junction bases numbered 14, after V lost 8 bases and J lost 3 bases. CDR1 is MDHEN, CDR2 SYDVKM, per germline. CDR3 length: 16 residues. The CDR3 reads CASGEGPGQGVYEQYF. CDR3 bases: TGTGCCAGCGGAGAAGGTCCGGGACAGGGTGTCTACGAGCAGTACTTC. The full variable domain, its missing parts supplied by reference TRBV28 and TRBJ2-7, is DVKVTQSSRYLVKRTGEKVFLECVQDMDHENMFWYRQDPGLGLRLIYFSYDVKMKEKGDIPEGYSVSREKKERFSLILESASTNQTSMYLCASGEGPGQGVYEQYFGPGTRLTVT.

The sample holds many counts of this clonotype. The gene calls are TRBV3-1 and TRBJ2-7; 7 bases are shared with TRBD1. The length of the CDR3 is 16 residues. Germline values: CDR1 LGHDT, CDR2 YNNKEL (reference sequence). Trimming cost V 3 bases and J 2 bases; bases outside gene matches: 10. CDR3 sequence reads: CASSQGRGLLPYEQYF. Written as DNA, the CDR3 is TGTGCCAGCAGCCAGGGAAGGGGGCTCCTTCCCTACGAGCAGTACTTC.

This clonotype was recorded at least ten times. This chain joins TRBV7-8 and TRBJ2-7; maybe TRBD1 (6 bases). Germline CDR1 is SGHVS and CDR2 is FQNEAQ. This CDR3 region has 12 residues. Trimming took off 5 bases at V and 5 bases at J, with 10 bases between the two ends. The CDR3 sequence: CASSVYRDEQYF. In nucleotides, the CDR3 is TGTGCCAGCAGCGTCTACAGGGACGAGCAGTACTTC.

A single count supports this clonotype. A read error may explain this, as a much larger clone is one base away. The chain employs TRBV7-3 and TRBJ1-1, with D possibly being TRBD1 (6 bases). The CDR3 covers 13 residues. Germline assignment: CDR1 SGHTA and CDR2 FQGTGA. The V gene lost 7 bases and the J gene lost 5 bases, with 14 bases spanning the gap. The CDR3 nucleotides read TGTGCCAGCAACCCTGAAGGGGGAACTGAAGCTTTCTTT. Protein: CASNPEGGTEAFF. The full variable domain, its missing parts supplied by reference TRBV7-3 and TRBJ1-1, is GAGVSQTPSNKVTEKGKYVELRCDPISGHTALYWYRQSLGQGPEFLIYFQGTGAADDSGLPNDRFFAVRPEGSVSTLKIQRTERGDSAVYLCASNPEGGTEAFFGQGTRLTVV.

Of note for this clonotype: A clone one base away is much larger, so this may be a read error. The CDR3 here is CPSSEARTDNSPLHF. DNA of the CDR3: TGTCCCAGCAGTGAAGCGAGGACAGATAATTCACCCCTCCACTTT. The chain links TRBV2 to TRBJ1-6, with D perhaps TRBD1 (6 bases). The CDR3 loop spans 15 amino acids. The V gene's germline CDR1 is SNHLY and CDR2 FYNNEI.

This clonotype was counted only a few times. The rearrangement uses TRBV4-1 and TRBJ2-2; no reliable D call. CDR1 is MGHRA and CDR2 is YSYEKL in the germline V gene. V was clipped by 8 bases and J by 6 bases, with 7 bases between them. The CDR3 length is 11 residues. Here the CDR3 reads CASGLSGELFF. DNA for the CDR3: TGCGCCAGCGGTCTTTCCGGGGAGCTGTTTTTT.

This clonotype was seen at least ten times. This rearrangement joins TRBV7-6 to TRBJ2-1; TRBD2 matches at 8 bases. The J segment lost 7 bases and the V segment lost 0 bases, leaving 8 bases of the junction unmatched. The CDR3 contains 16 residues. Germline assignment: CDR1 SGHVS and CDR2 FNYEAQ. The CDR3 DNA is TGTGCCAGCAGCTTAGCGCAAGCGGGAGTTAAGAATGAGCAGTTCTTC. It specifies CASSLAQAGVKNEQFF. Full variable domain (remainder filled in from reference TRBV7-6 and TRBJ2-1): GAGVSQSPRYKVTKRGQDVALRCDPISGHVSLYWYRQALGQGPEFLTYFNYEAQQDKSGLPNDRFSAERPEGSISTLTIQRTEQRDSAMYRCASSLAQAGVKNEQFFGPGTRLTVL.

This clonotype showed up just a few times. This sequence joins TRBV2 and TRBJ1-6; 7 nucleotides line up with TRBD1. Unmatched junction bases numbered 7, after V lost 4 bases and J lost 13 bases. This CDR3 has 13 amino acids. Germline V gives CDR1 SNHLY, CDR2 FYNNEI. The CDR3 DNA reads TGTGCCAGCAGTGTCGAGACAGGGAACCCCCTCCACTTT. It codes for CASSVETGNPLHF.